The T cell receptor beta chain under discussion was sequenced for a study of blood T cell repertoires in COVID-19. The method was immunoSEQ multiplex PCR; TCRdb's version includes in-frame clones alone and lacks a portion of them. The table records 150,000 or so clones, over 70% of them present only once. V shed 4 bases, J shed 8 bases, and the junction held 7 bases outside the gene matches. CDR1 is KGHSH and CDR2 is LQKENI in the germline V gene. The CDR3 is made up of 14 amino acids. Grouping used clinical history reported by participants in a survey and questionnaire. The sequenced sample was PBMCs or T cells enriched from blood (not recorded which). This sequence originates from a man aged 50-60 years who had recovered from COVID-19. The chain joins TRBV18 to TRBJ1-2; 10 bases are shared with TRBD1. CDR3 in DNA: TGTGCCAGCTCACAAGACAGGGGGCAGGGCGGCTACACCTTC. Encoded protein: CASSQDRGQGGYTF.